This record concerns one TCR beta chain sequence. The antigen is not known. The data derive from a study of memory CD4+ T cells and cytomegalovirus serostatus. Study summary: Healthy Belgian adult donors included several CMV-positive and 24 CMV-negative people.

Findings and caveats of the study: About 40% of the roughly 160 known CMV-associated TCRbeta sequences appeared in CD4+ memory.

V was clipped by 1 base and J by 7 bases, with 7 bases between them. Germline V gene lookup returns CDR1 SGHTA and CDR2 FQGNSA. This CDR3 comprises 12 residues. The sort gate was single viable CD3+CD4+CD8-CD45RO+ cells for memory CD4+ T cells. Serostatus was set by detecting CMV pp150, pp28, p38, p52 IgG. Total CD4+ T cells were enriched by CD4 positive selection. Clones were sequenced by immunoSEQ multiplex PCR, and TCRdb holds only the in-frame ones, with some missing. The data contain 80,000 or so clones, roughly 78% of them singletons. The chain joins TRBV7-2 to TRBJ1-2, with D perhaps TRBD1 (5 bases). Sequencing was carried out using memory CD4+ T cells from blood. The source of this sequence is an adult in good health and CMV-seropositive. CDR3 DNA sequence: TGTGCCAGCAGCTTAGACAGGTCTGGCTACACCTTC. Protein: CASSLDRSGYTF.